The TCR beta chain under discussion was sequenced for a study of blood T cell repertoires in COVID-19. This CDR3 spans 13 amino acids. From germline, CDR1 is SGHTS and CDR2 YDEGEE. The V end lost 7 bases, the J end lost 0 bases, and 8 bases lay between the germline ends. TCRdb's copy holds only in-frame clones and misses some; the assay was immunoSEQ multiplex PCR. The table has over 300,000 clones, 65% to 90% seen once. The sequencing input was PBMCs or T cells enriched from blood (not recorded which). The V gene is TRBV5-8, the J gene TRBJ1-5; no definite D call. The source of this sequence is a woman under 30 who had recovered from COVID-19. The CDR3 DNA reads TGTGCCAGCGCGGAGGGTAGCAATCAGCCCCAGCATTTT. It yields the protein CASAEGSNQPQHF.